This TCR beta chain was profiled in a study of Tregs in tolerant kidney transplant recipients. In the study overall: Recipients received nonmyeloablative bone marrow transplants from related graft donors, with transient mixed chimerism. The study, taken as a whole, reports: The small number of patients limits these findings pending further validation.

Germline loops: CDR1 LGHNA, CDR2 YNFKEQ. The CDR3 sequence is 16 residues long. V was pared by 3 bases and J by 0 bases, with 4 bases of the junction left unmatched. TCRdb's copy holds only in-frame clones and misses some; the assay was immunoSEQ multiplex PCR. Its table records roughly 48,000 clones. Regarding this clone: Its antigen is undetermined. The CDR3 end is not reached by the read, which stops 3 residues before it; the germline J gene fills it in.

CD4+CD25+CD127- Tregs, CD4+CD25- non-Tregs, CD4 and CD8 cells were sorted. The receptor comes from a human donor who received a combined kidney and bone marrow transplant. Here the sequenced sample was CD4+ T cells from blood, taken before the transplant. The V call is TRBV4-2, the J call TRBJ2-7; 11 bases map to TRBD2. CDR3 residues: CASSQYTSGSSYEQYF. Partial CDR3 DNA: TGTGCCAGCAGCCAGTACACTAGCGGGAGCTCCTACGAG.